One sample yielded the 9 T cell receptor beta chains listed below, sequenced in a study of blood T cells in healthy people across ages. Sample-barcoded 5' priming and a J-beta primer mix drove a second PCR of about 6 to 12 cycles. TCRdb passed the 5' RACE reads through MiXCR, listing each CDR3 protein once. The sample lists 650,000 to 1,000,000 distinct CDR3 sequences; approximately 35% were seen once. The material sequenced was blood. Every receptor here comes from a man in his late teens or twenties in good health.

The J gene is TRBJ1-5, the V gene TRBV24-1, with D hard to call. The V end was cut by 4 bases, the J end by 6 bases, with 12 bases between. This CDR3 region has 14 residues. Per the germline V gene, CDR1 is KGHDR and CDR2 is SFDVKD. CDR3 sequence: CATSEGPRSQPQHF. CDR3 sequence (DNA): TGTGCCACCAGTGAAGGTCCACGAAGTCAGCCCCAGCATTTT.

This chain connects TRBV4-1 to TRBJ2-5; possibly TRBD1 for D (7 bases). V was clipped by 3 bases and J by 1 base, with 21 bases between them. CDR3 length: 18 amino acids. The germline V gene encodes CDR1 MGHRA and CDR2 YSYEKL. The chain's CDR3 is CASSHTRERGLTQETQYF. In nucleotides, the CDR3 is TGCGCCAGCAGCCATACACGGGAGAGGGGGCTAACCCAAGAGACCCAGTACTTC.

Only a few counts were recorded for this clonotype. This CDR3 reads CASSYSIRTRYSNQPQHF. CDR3 in DNA: TGTGCCAGCAGTTACTCGATCAGGACTCGCTATAGCAATCAGCCCCAGCATTTT. J is TRBJ1-5 and V is TRBV6-5, with D hard to call. There are 18 residues in the CDR3. Germline loops: CDR1 MNHEY, CDR2 SVGAGI. The V and J ends lost 0 bases and 0 bases respectively, with 15 bases between them.

Note on this clonotype: A much larger clone differs from this one at a single base, so this may be a read error. The chain recombines TRBV4-1 with TRBJ1-2; weak D call: TRBD1 (5 bases). The CDR3 extends over 12 amino acids. Germline V gene data show CDR1 as MGHRA and CDR2 as YSYEKL. CDR3 nucleotides: TGCGCCAGCGGCCAAGATGGCAGGGTGTACACCTTC. Its protein is CASGQDGRVYTF.

The chain has TRBV25-1 and TRBJ1-2; D ambiguous. The germline CDR1 and CDR2 sequences are MGHDK and SYGVNS. Between the trimmed V and J ends, which lost 6 bases and 3 bases, there was a span of 11 bases. CDR3 length equals 13 residues. For the CDR3, the DNA is TGTGCCAGCAGACAGCCCGGGGACTATGGCTACACCTTC. Its protein is CASRQPGDYGYTF.

In regard to this clonotype: A junction boundary mismatches the germline segment, possibly from a read error. The V gene is TRBV5-1, the J gene TRBJ1-5; TRBD1 aligns across 7 bases. CDR1 SGHRS and CDR2 YFSETQ come from the germline V gene. The CDR3 has 14 amino acids. CDR3: CASRTGIDGQPRHF. The CDR3 DNA reads as TGCGCCAGCAGGACAGGGATAGACGGTCAGCCCCGGCATTTT.

For the CDR3, the DNA is TGTGCCAGCAGCCCCCCCGGGACTAGCGGGGGGGAGAGGATGCATGAGCAGTTCTTC. Encoded protein: CASSPPGTSGGERMHEQFF. The chain employs TRBV9 and TRBJ2-1, with 16 bases identical to TRBD2. CDR1 is SGDLS and CDR2 is YYNGEE in the germline V gene. Trimming cost V 4 bases and J 8 bases; bases outside gene matches: 15. CDR3 length equals 19 residues.

The rearrangement links TRBV7-2 to TRBJ1-2; no firm D call. CDR3 length: 11 residues. Germline V gene lookup returns CDR1 SGHTA and CDR2 FQGNSA. Trimming pared 5 bases from V and 8 bases from J, leaving 9 bases between. The CDR3 spells CASSVDGGYTF. The CDR3, as DNA: TGTGCCAGCAGCGTGGACGGCGGCTACACCTTC.

This clonotype was detected only a few times. The chain has TRBV15 and TRBJ1-4, with D uncertain. There are 17 residues in the CDR3. Looked up from germline, CDR1 is LNHNV and CDR2 is YYDKDF (reference sequence). Between the trimmed V and J ends, which lost 1 base and 0 bases, there was a span of 12 bases. CDR3 nucleotides: TGTGCCACCAGCAGAGTAGGCCCCGCAACAACTAATGAAAAACTGTTTTTT. Protein sequence: CATSRVGPATTNEKLFF.